This T cell receptor beta chain was profiled in a study of preoperative IRX-2 immunotherapy in early breast cancer. This sample's treatment: preoperative locoregional IRX-2 cytokine immunotherapy. Samples came from a phase Ib trial of preoperative locoregional IRX-2 cytokine immunotherapy. Germline V gene data show CDR1 as SGHAT and CDR2 as FQNNGV. Trimming stripped 3 bases from V and 3 bases from J, with 11 bases between. CDR3 length: 14 residues. Clones were sequenced by immunoSEQ multiplex PCR, and TCRdb holds only the in-frame ones, with some missing. The sample holds fewer than 25,000 clones, about 90% seen once.

The receptor was isolated from a human donor with breast cancer. The sample consisted of tumor tissue, taken after IRX-2 immunotherapy. This chain uses TRBV11-2 with TRBJ1-1; tentatively, D is TRBD1 (5 bases). CDR3 bases: TGTGCCAGCAGCTTTAGTGGGGGGGACACTGAAGCTTTCTTT. Translation: CASSFSGGDTEAFF.